This T cell receptor (beta chain) was captured in a study of blood T cell repertoires in COVID-19. V lost 2 bases, J lost 2 bases, and 8 bases stayed unmatched. CDR3 length: 16 residues. Germline V gene lookup returns CDR1 MNHEY and CDR2 SMNVEV (reference sequence). The table lists this clone with a count of one. Assay: immunoSEQ multiplex PCR; the TCRdb copy retains only in-frame clones and omits some. The table shows approximately 380,000 clones, with approximately 90% occurring only once. The sequenced sample was PBMCs or T cells enriched from blood (not recorded which). V gene TRBV27 combines with J gene TRBJ2-7, with 8 bases matching TRBD1. The receptor was derived from a woman in her forties who had been exposed to COVID-19. In DNA, the CDR3 is TGTGCCAGCAGTTTAGGTTTGACAGGGGTAACCTACGAGCAGTACTTC. This gives the protein CASSLGLTGVTYEQYF.